This T cell receptor beta chain was documented in a study of T-cell reconstitution after alpha-beta-depleted transplantation in children. As it was prepared, the TCRbeta library received unique molecular identifiers. TCRdb reprocessed the PCR reads via MiXCR and lists one record per CDR3 protein. The sample has about 360,000 distinct CDR3 sequences, approximately 12% seen once. This clonotype appeared many times. Between the trimmed V and J ends, which lost 8 bases and 12 bases, there was a span of 11 bases. In germline, CDR1 is SQVTM, CDR2 ANQGSEA. This CDR3 is 9 amino acids long. This sequence was found in a human donor who donated a stem cell graft to a child with Fanconi anemia. Here the sequenced sample was PBMCs, taken from the stem cell graft. V usage is TRBV29-1 and J usage is TRBJ1-5, with D unresolved. For the CDR3, the DNA is TGCAGCTCTAGTGAGGACCAGCATTTT. This sequence encodes CSSSEDQHF.